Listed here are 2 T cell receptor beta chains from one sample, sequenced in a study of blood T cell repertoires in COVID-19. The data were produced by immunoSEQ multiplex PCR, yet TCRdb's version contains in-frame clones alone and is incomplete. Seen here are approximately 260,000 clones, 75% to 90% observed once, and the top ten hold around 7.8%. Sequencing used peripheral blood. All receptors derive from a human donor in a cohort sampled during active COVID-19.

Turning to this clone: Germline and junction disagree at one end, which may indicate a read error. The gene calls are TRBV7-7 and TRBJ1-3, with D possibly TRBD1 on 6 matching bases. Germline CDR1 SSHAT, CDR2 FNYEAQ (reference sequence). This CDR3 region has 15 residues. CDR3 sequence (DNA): TGTGCTAGCAGCTTAGGGACAAGCCCTGGAAACACCATATATTTT. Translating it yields CASSLGTSPGNTIYF.

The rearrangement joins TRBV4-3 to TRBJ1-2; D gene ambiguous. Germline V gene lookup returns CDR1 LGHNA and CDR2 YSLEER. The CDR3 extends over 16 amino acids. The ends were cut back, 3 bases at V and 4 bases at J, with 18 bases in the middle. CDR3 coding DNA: TGCGCCAGCAGCCAGGGCACGAAAATCGGTCCCTATGGCTACACCTTC. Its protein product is CASSQGTKIGPYGYTF.